Given below is one T cell receptor (beta chain) in context. Its specificity is unknown. This table comes from immunoSEQ multiplex PCR, and its TCRdb copy is limited to in-frame clones, with some not included. The data show over 85,000 clones, roughly nine tenths seen once. This sample was included in a study of PD-1 blockade in classical Hodgkin lymphoma. V dropped 4 bases and J dropped 1 base, with 13 bases sitting between them. The germline V gene encodes CDR1 SGHVS and CDR2 FNYEAQ. The CDR3 is made up of 15 amino acids. Findings and limits, study-wide: Newly diagnosed patients were reported to start with lower TCR diversity than healthy donors.

As to time point: cycle 4 day 1 (C4D1), after six to seven weeks of nivolumab. Each patient experienced a relapse that followed autologous stem cell transplantation, and brentuximab vedotin exposure varied. The TCR originated in a human donor with classical Hodgkin lymphoma. The starting material was peripheral blood mononuclear cells (PBMCs), obtained before the fourth cycle of nivolumab. This chain uses TRBV7-6 with TRBJ1-1, with a possible D match to TRBD1 (6 bases). The CDR3 here is CASSSHREKNTEAFF. The CDR3 coding sequence is TGTGCCAGCAGCTCCCACAGGGAAAAGAACACTGAAGCTTTCTTT.